The 11 T cell receptor beta chains below were found in one sample sequenced in a study of technical replicates of blood from a few donors. Data came from immunoSEQ multiplex PCR; TCRdb stores just in-frame clones and leaves some out. The repertoire holds roughly 93,000 clones, with about 95% as singletons. The specimen was T cells isolated from PBMCs. These receptors all stem from a human donor in good health.

The V gene is TRBV5-5, the J gene TRBJ2-7, with 14 nucleotides matching TRBD2. The germline CDR1 and CDR2 sequences are SGHKS and YYEKEE (reference sequence). The CDR3 contains 19 residues. V was pared by 0 bases and J by 0 bases, with 8 bases of the junction left unmatched. CDR3 nucleotides: TGTGCCAGCAGCTTGGAAGGACTAGCGGGGGGTCATATCTCCTACGAGCAGTACTTC. Its translation is CASSLEGLAGGHISYEQYF.

The chain links TRBV5-4 to TRBJ1-2; 11 nucleotides align to TRBD1. V lost 4 bases, J lost 4 bases, and 15 bases stayed unmatched. This CDR3 is 18 amino acids long. The germline gives CDR1 SGHNT, CDR2 YYREEE (reference sequence). As DNA, the CDR3 is TGTGCCAGCAGCATAGGAGGGACAGGGGGAGTTCGGTCCTATGGCTACACCTTC. Translating it yields CASSIGGTGGVRSYGYTF.

The chain has TRBV27 and TRBJ1-1; the match to TRBD1 covers 7 bases. The CDR3 length is 15 residues. V gave up 8 bases and J gave up 1 base; unmatched junction bases: 10. The germline V gene encodes CDR1 MNHEY and CDR2 SMNVEV (reference sequence). The CDR3 is CASLLQTGPNTEAFF. The CDR3 DNA is TGTGCCAGCCTCCTCCAGACAGGGCCGAACACTGAAGCTTTCTTT.

The CDR3 bases are TGTGCCAGCGGCTGGACCGGGACAGGGTTCGCTCAGCCCCAGCATTTT. Translated: CASGWTGTGFAQPQHF. V gene TRBV28 combines with J gene TRBJ1-5; 9 bases are a match to TRBD1. V lost 8 bases and J lost 6; bases outside the gene matches: 14. The CDR3 is 16 residues long. Germline-derived CDR1 and CDR2 are MDHEN and SYDVKM.

This chain links TRBV19 with TRBJ1-2; weak D call: TRBD1 (5 bases). Germline assignment: CDR1 LNHDA and CDR2 SQIVND (reference sequence). This CDR3 is built from 15 residues. With 3 bases removed from V and 4 bases from J, the gap between germline ends came to 15 bases. CDR3 nucleotide sequence: TGTGCCAGTAGTATCCCCACGACAGCCGGCTATGGCTACACCTTC. Encoded protein: CASSIPTTAGYGYTF.

The gene calls are TRBV28 and TRBJ1-3, with D maybe TRBD1 (6 bases). CDR3 length equals 15 residues. Germline-derived CDR1 and CDR2 are MDHEN and SYDVKM. V was cut by 10 bases and J by 4 bases, with 20 bases left in between. The CDR3 protein is CATTTGFAWGNTIYF. The CDR3, as DNA: TGTGCCACCACGACAGGTTTTGCATGGGGAAACACCATATATTTT.

The chain couples TRBV9 to TRBJ2-1; TRBD2 matches 10 bases. The CDR3 length is 16 residues. The trim removed 3 bases at V and 6 bases at J, leaving 9 bases unmatched. CDR1 is SGDLS, CDR2 YYNGEE, per germline. This CDR3 is CASSGSGLAASNEQFF. CDR3 bases: TGTGCCAGCAGCGGCTCAGGACTAGCGGCCAGCAATGAGCAGTTCTTC.

The genes are TRBV29-1 and TRBJ2-7, with 8 bases that match TRBD1. From germline, CDR1 is SQVTM and CDR2 ANQGSEA. The CDR3 has 13 residues. V was clipped by 7 bases and J by 3 bases; unmatched bases: 8. The CDR3 protein is CSAKTGELYEQYF. CDR3 in DNA: TGCAGCGCAAAGACAGGGGAACTCTACGAGCAGTACTTC.

The genes are TRBV29-1 and TRBJ2-3, with a possible D match to TRBD2 (6 bases). Germline CDR1 and CDR2: SQVTM and ANQGSEA. The V end lost 7 bases, the J end lost 1 base, and 12 bases lay between the germline ends. The CDR3 has 13 residues. CDR3 protein: CSATTRGTDTQYF. The CDR3 nucleotides read TGCAGCGCCACGACTAGGGGCACAGATACGCAGTATTTT.

The rearrangement joins TRBV2 to TRBJ1-1; D gene ambiguous. This CDR3 region has 12 residues. V was pared by 4 bases and J by 1 base, with 4 bases between. Germline V lookup: CDR1 SNHLY, CDR2 FYNNEI. CDR3 loop: CASSGQNTEAFF. DNA of the CDR3: TGTGCCAGCAGTGGGCAGAACACTGAAGCTTTCTTT.

CDR3 loop: CASSDRGRGFFGEAFF. The CDR3 nucleotides are TGTGCCAGCAGTGACAGGGGGCGAGGGTTTTTTGGTGAAGCTTTCTTT. This chain links TRBV6-1 with TRBJ1-1; 8 bases match TRBD1. V lost 3 bases and J lost 7; bases outside the gene matches: 13. The germline gives CDR1 MNHNS, CDR2 SASEGT. There are 16 residues in the CDR3.